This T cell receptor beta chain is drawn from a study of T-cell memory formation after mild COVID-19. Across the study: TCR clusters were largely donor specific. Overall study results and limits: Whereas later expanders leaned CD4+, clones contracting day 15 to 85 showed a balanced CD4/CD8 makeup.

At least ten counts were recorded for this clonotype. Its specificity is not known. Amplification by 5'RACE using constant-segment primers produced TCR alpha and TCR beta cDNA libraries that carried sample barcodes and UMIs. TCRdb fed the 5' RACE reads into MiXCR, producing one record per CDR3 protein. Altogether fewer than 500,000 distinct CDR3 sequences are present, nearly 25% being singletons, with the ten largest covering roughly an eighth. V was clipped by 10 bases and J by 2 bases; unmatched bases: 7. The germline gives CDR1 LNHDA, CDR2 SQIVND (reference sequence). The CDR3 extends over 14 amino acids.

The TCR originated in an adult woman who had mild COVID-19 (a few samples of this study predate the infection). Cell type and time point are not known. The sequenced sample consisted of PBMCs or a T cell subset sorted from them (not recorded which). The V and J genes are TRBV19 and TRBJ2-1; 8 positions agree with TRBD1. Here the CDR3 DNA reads TGTGCCACCGCGGGACAGGCGACCTACAATGAGCAGTTCTTC. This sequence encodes CATAGQATYNEQFF.